This T cell receptor (beta chain) was found in a study of PD-1 blockade in classical Hodgkin lymphoma (dated by TCRdb to the early 2020s). Study-wide context: Nivolumab dosing was 3 mg/kg intravenously every 2 weeks, continuing until either disease progression or unacceptable toxicity. The study used CyTOF and TCR beta sequencing to define a peripheral blood immune signature of response to PD-1 blockade in classical Hodgkin lymphoma. What the work shows at the level of the full study, not this receptor alone: Trial patients achieving complete response had baseline diversity similar to newly diagnosed patients, whereas partial responders and progressors had significantly lower diversity. CD4+ but not CD8+ TCR diversity rose significantly by C4D1 (p=0.0027 vs p=0.16), most apparent in complete responders (p=0.02). The study covered only a single clinical trial cohort, and the causes of the repertoire differences, possibly disease activity or prior therapy, were still not defined. Newly diagnosed patients were reported to have lower baseline TCR diversity than healthy donors, and relapsed/refractory patients were reported to have lower baseline TCR diversity still. Lower diversity was observed in patients in whom nivolumab was started less than 1 year after ASCT, and these patients were excluded from later analyses so that confounding by immune reconstitution would be avoided.

The germline V gene sets CDR1 to SNHLY and CDR2 to FYNNEI. Ends trimmed: V by 4 bases, J by 5 bases; bases unmatched to a gene: 3. The CDR3 starts with the cysteine, ends with the phenylalanine, and has 14 residues. The DNA shown is the 42-base CDR3, in frame from base 1. This clone was detected a few times. This clone's antigen is unknown. No base qualities exist here, and no much larger clone lies one base off it. The time point label, read with the paper, signifies: cycle 1 day 1 (C1D1), immediately before nivolumab initiation. All trial patients had relapsed after autologous stem cell transplantation, with cohorts A, B and C differing in prior brentuximab vedotin exposure. The trial cohort comprised 60 or so patients with relapsed/refractory classical Hodgkin lymphoma whose best overall responses were complete response, partial response or progressive disease. In the multi-cohort phase II CheckMate 205 trial, trial patients received single-agent nivolumab. An independent review committee assessed best overall response by applying the 2007 International Working Group response criteria. Trial PBMCs were collected immediately before nivolumab initiation (C1D1) and during therapy at cycle 2 day 1 and cycle 4 day 1. Peripheral blood was collected in 8 mL Vacutainer Cell Preparation Tubes, from which PBMCs were isolated by centrifugation and then cryopreserved.

The Qiagen DNeasy kit was used to extract genomic DNA from unsorted PBMCs and from the negatively selected CD4+ and CD8+ fractions. TCR beta CDR3 regions were subjected to amplification by immunoSEQ multiplex PCR with primers that anneal to V and J segments. Amplification bias was minimized using a synthetic immune receptor repertoire, and residual bias was removed computationally after sequencing. The authors' pipeline ran thus. Custom Python scripts were used to quantify repertoire diversity as the Shannon entropy index. Unsorted, CD4+ and CD8+ repertoires were examined separately, except in combined analyses, for which CD4+ and CD8+ sequences were merged in silico. Clonal expansion was defined as at least a 2-fold frequency increase after treatment relative to C1D1, with a pseudocount of 0.5 for undetected baseline clones. Singleton clones were defined as clones with 0 or 1 copy at C1D1, and non-singleton clones were defined as clones with 2 or more copies. Clones expanded in unsorted samples were assigned a CD4+, CD8+ or unknown annotation through matching of protein sequences in sorted samples from the same patient. Diversity changes from C1D1 to C4D1 were tested in paired samples using Wilcoxon tests. Here the immuneACCESS table is served through TCRdb, limited to in-frame sequences with V and J called. Missing clones are a known gap in these copies; in checked studies unresolved V genes cover under half, and the rest lacks a known reason. V, J and clone size were drawn from that table, and D and trimming were deduced from the DNA. Recorded for this sample are about 43,000 clones; around 70% of them occurred a single time. The ten largest clones represent roughly 11% of the sample.

Here the chain combines TRBV2 and TRBJ1-1; TRBD1 lines up with 11 middle nucleotides. Sequenced material: peripheral blood mononuclear cells (PBMCs), taken at baseline. The clonotype comes from a human donor with classical Hodgkin lymphoma. This receptor has the CDR3 CASSAGQGVTEAFF. The DNA sequence is as follows: TGTGCCAGCAGTGCGGGACAGGGGGTTACTGAAGCTTTCTTT.